Listed below are T cell receptor beta chains from one sample, sequenced in a study of cytomegalovirus exposure and HLA in healthy donors. Method: immunoSEQ multiplex PCR; TCRdb's copy keeps in-frame clones and lacks some. This table holds roughly 150,000 clones, around 83% found once. Sequenced input: PBMCs. The receptors here all came from a man aged 25-45 years in good health and CMV-seropositive. Both conserved end residues are part of each CDR3. A D gene is named only where the DNA matches it firmly. Clone size is not always given. Where it is, it says once, few, many or a class for expanded clones.

clone_size: .
v_call: TRBV10-3
j_call: TRBJ2-1
d_call: TRBD2
cdr3_aa: CAIGSGRGNEQFF
cdr3_nt: TGTGCCATCGGAAGCGGGAGAGGCAATGAGCAGTTCTTC

clone_size: .
v_call: TRBV5-4
j_call: TRBJ2-5
d_call: .
cdr3_aa: CASSLDSVQETQYF
cdr3_nt: TGTGCCAGCAGCTTAGACAGCGTCCAAGAGACCCAGTACTTC

clone_size: .
v_call: TRBV7-2
j_call: TRBJ2-5
d_call: .
cdr3_aa: CASSSDRGETQYF
cdr3_nt: TGTGCCAGCAGCTCAGATCGGGGGGAGACCCAGTACTTC

clone_size: .
v_call: TRBV18
j_call: TRBJ1-2
d_call: .
cdr3_aa: CASSPPGGAIYGYTF
cdr3_nt: TGTGCCAGCTCACCGCCGGGCGGGGCCATCTATGGCTACACCTTC

clone_size: .
v_call: TRBV27
j_call: TRBJ2-7
d_call: TRBD1
cdr3_aa: CASSLLKRTGSGGGEQYF
cdr3_nt: TGTGCCAGCAGTTTATTAAAGAGGACCGGGTCAGGGGGCGGCGAGCAGTACTTC

clone_size: .
v_call: TRBV7-9
j_call: TRBJ2-4
d_call: TRBD2
cdr3_aa: CASSPGGGKTAKNIQYF
cdr3_nt: TGTGCCAGCAGCCCGGGGGGGGGCAAGACTGCCAAAAACATTCAGTACTTC

clone_size: .
v_call: TRBV27
j_call: TRBJ2-2
d_call: .
cdr3_aa: CASSLSPRPTPGELFF
cdr3_nt: TGTGCCAGCAGTTTATCCCCTAGGCCCACCCCCGGGGAGCTGTTTTTT

clone_size: once
v_call: TRBV10-1
j_call: TRBJ2-1
d_call: .
cdr3_aa: CASSETPWTGSSYNEQFF
cdr3_nt: TGCGCCAGCAGTGAGACGCCCTGGACTGGTAGCTCCTACAATGAGCAGTTCTTC

clone_size: few
v_call: TRBV4-1
j_call: TRBJ2-1
d_call: TRBD2
cdr3_aa: CASSQVDLGLPSGNEQFF
cdr3_nt: TGCGCCAGCAGCCAAGTGGACTTGGGGTTACCTAGCGGGAACGAGCAGTTCTTC

clone_size: .
v_call: TRBV9
j_call: TRBJ2-1
d_call: TRBD2
cdr3_aa: CASSVGGSRDEQFF
cdr3_nt: TGTGCCAGCAGCGTAGGCGGGAGTAGGGATGAGCAGTTCTTC

clone_size: .
v_call: TRBV5-1
j_call: TRBJ2-5
d_call: TRBD1
cdr3_aa: CASSLQGAGETQYF
cdr3_nt: TGCGCCAGCAGCTTACAGGGGGCCGGTGAGACCCAGTACTTC

clone_size: .
v_call: TRBV7-2
j_call: TRBJ1-2
d_call: TRBD1
cdr3_aa: CASSVDRERGYTF
cdr3_nt: TGTGCCAGCAGCGTTGACAGGGAGCGTGGCTACACCTTC

clone_size: .
v_call: TRBV9
j_call: TRBJ2-1
d_call: TRBD2
cdr3_aa: CASSTSGTSYNEQFF
cdr3_nt: TGTGCCAGCAGCACTAGCGGGACTTCCTACAATGAGCAGTTCTTC

clone_size: .
v_call: TRBV6-1
j_call: TRBJ1-1
d_call: .
cdr3_aa: CASSYQGYTEAFF
cdr3_nt: TGTGCCAGCAGTTATCAGGGATACACTGAAGCTTTCTTT

clone_size: .
v_call: TRBV7-9
j_call: TRBJ2-1
d_call: TRBD1
cdr3_aa: CASSLAGTDNEQFF
cdr3_nt: TGTGCCAGCAGCTTAGCGGGGACAGACAATGAGCAGTTCTTC

clone_size: .
v_call: TRBV2
j_call: TRBJ2-5
d_call: .
cdr3_aa: CASSEGSTPVETQYF
cdr3_nt: TGTGCCAGCAGTGAAGGGTCAACTCCGGTGGAGACCCAGTACTTC

clone_size: .
v_call: TRBV11-2
j_call: TRBJ2-1
d_call: .
cdr3_aa: CASSFRRANEQFF
cdr3_nt: TGTGCCAGCAGCTTCCGTCGAGCAAATGAGCAGTTCTTC

clone_size: .
v_call: TRBV15
j_call: TRBJ1-3
d_call: TRBD1
cdr3_aa: CATSSGQGAAGNTIYF
cdr3_nt: TGTGCCACCAGCAGTGGACAGGGGGCGGCTGGAAACACCATATATTTT

clone_size: .
v_call: TRBV5-1
j_call: TRBJ2-7
d_call: TRBD1
cdr3_aa: CASSLRDSGGYEQYF
cdr3_nt: TGCGCCAGCAGCTTGCGGGACAGCGGAGGCTACGAGCAGTACTTC

clone_size: once
v_call: TRBV21-1
j_call: TRBJ2-7
d_call: .
cdr3_aa: CASPGLANYEQYF
cdr3_nt: TGTGCCAGCCCGGGACTAGCGAACTACGAGCAGTACTTC

clone_size: .
v_call: TRBV5-4
j_call: TRBJ1-2
d_call: .
cdr3_aa: CASSPDRFYGYTF
cdr3_nt: TGTGCCAGCAGCCCTGACAGATTTTATGGCTACACCTTC

clone_size: .
v_call: TRBV7-9
j_call: TRBJ1-2
d_call: TRBD1
cdr3_aa: CSSGTGVEGYTF
cdr3_nt: TGTTCCAGCGGGACAGGGGTGGAAGGCTACACCTTC

clone_size: .
v_call: TRBV7-9
j_call: TRBJ2-2
d_call: .
cdr3_aa: CASSLGGRAGELFF
cdr3_nt: TGTGCCAGCAGCTTAGGAGGTCGAGCCGGGGAGCTGTTTTTT

clone_size: .
v_call: TRBV4-2
j_call: TRBJ2-1
d_call: TRBD2
cdr3_aa: CASSQELAGGYNEQFF
cdr3_nt: TGTGCCAGCAGCCAAGAGTTAGCGGGAGGGTACAATGAGCAGTTCTTC

clone_size: .
v_call: TRBV2
j_call: TRBJ1-5
d_call: .
cdr3_aa: CASSEADRFFSNQPQHF
cdr3_nt: TGTGCCAGCAGTGAAGCGGACAGATTTTTTAGCAATCAGCCCCAGCATTTT

clone_size: .
v_call: TRBV4-3
j_call: TRBJ1-6
d_call: TRBD1
cdr3_aa: CASSQDLTGDSPLHF
cdr3_nt: TGCGCCAGCAGCCAAGATCTTACAGGGGATTCACCCCTCCACTTT

clone_size: .
v_call: TRBV19
j_call: TRBJ1-5
d_call: TRBD1
cdr3_aa: CASSGGQGDSQPQHF
cdr3_nt: TGTGCCAGTAGTGGGGGACAGGGGGACAGTCAGCCCCAGCATTTT

clone_size: .
v_call: TRBV11-3
j_call: TRBJ2-5
d_call: .
cdr3_aa: CASKQNQETQYF
cdr3_nt: TGTGCCAGTAAACAAAACCAAGAGACCCAGTACTTC